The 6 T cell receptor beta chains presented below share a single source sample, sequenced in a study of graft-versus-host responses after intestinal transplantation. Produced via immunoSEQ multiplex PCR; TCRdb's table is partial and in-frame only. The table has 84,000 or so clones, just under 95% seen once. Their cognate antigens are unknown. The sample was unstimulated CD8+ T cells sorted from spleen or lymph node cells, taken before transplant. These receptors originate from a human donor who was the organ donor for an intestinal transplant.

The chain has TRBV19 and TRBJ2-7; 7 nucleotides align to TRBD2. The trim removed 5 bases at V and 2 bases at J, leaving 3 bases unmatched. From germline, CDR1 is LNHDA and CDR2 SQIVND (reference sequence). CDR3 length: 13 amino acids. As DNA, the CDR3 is TGTGCCAGTAGTCGGACTAGAGCCTACGAGCAGTACTTC. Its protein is CASSRTRAYEQYF.

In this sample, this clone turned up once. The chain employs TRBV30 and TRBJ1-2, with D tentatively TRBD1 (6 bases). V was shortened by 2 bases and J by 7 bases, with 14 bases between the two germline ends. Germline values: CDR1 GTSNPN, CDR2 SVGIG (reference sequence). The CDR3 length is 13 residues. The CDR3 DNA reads TGTGCCTGGAGTCTTACAGGGCACGGTGGCTACACCTTC. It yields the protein CAWSLTGHGGYTF. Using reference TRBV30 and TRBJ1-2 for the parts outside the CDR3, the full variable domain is SQTIHQWPATLVQPVGSPLSLECTVEGTSNPNLYWYRQAAGRGLQLLFYSVGIGQISSEVPQNLSASRPQDRQFILSSKKLLLSDSGFYLCAWSLTGHGGYTFGSGTRLTVV.

The CDR3 loop is CASPPNGSGGVETQYF. The CDR3 DNA follows: TGTGCCAGCCCCCCGAACGGGAGTGGGGGGGTGGAGACCCAGTACTTC. V gene TRBV28 combines with J gene TRBJ2-5; the match to TRBD2 covers 7 bases. The trim removed 8 bases at V and 5 bases at J, leaving 17 bases unmatched. The CDR3 loop spans 16 amino acids. The germline gives CDR1 MDHEN, CDR2 SYDVKM.

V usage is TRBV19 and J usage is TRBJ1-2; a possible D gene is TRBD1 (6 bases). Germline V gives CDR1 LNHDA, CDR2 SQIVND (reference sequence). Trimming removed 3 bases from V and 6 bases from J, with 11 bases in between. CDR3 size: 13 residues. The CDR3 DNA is TGTGCCAGTAGTATCCGGTCAGGGGATGGCTACACCTTC. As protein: CASSIRSGDGYTF.

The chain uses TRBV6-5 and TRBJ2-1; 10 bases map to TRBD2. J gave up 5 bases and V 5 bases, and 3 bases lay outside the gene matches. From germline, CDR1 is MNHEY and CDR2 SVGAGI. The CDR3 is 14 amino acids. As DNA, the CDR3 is TGTGCCAGCAGTAAGACTAGCGGGCACAATGAGCAGTTCTTC. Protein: CASSKTSGHNEQFF.

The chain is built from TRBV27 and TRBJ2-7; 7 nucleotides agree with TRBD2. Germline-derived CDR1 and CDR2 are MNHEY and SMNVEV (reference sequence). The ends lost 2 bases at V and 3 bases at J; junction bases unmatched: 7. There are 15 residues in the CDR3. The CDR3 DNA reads TGTGCCAGCAGTTTAAGTAGCGGGCCGTACTACGAGCAGTACTTC. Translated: CASSLSSGPYYEQYF.